A single sample gave rise to the 2 T cell receptor beta chains below, sequenced in a study of blood T cell repertoires in COVID-19. Assay: immunoSEQ multiplex PCR; the TCRdb copy retains only in-frame clones and omits some. The sample yields about 79,000 clones, roughly 89% seen once. Source material: peripheral blood. These receptor sequences come from a man between 65 and 85 years old with active or convalescent COVID-19.

V gene TRBV19 combines with J gene TRBJ2-3; 10 nucleotides match TRBD1. The V segment lost 4 bases and the J segment 3 bases; nucleotides outside the gene matches: 4. CDR1 is LNHDA and CDR2 is SQIVND in the germline V gene (reference sequence). CDR3 length equals 15 residues. CDR3 bases: TGTGCCAGTAGTAGGCCGGGACAGGGGACAGATACGCAGTATTTT. Residues: CASSRPGQGTDTQYF.

The rearrangement links TRBV9 to TRBJ1-2; weak D call: TRBD1 (6 bases). V was shortened by 0 bases and J by 4 bases, with 10 bases between the two germline ends. CDR1 is SGDLS and CDR2 is YYNGEE in the germline V gene. The CDR3 length is 14 residues. The CDR3 here is CASSVGQGTYGYTF. Written as DNA, the CDR3 is TGTGCCAGCAGCGTAGGCCAGGGGACCTATGGCTACACCTTC.